Each of the 10 T cell receptor beta chains below was sequenced from the same sample in a study of T cells in Graves' hyperthyroidism and ophthalmopathy. Amplified TCR beta CDR3 regions derived from RNA transcripts. The TCR CDR3 first-round RT-PCR relied on the HTBI primer set. TCRdb ran MiXCR on the multiplex PCR reads and lists one entry per CDR3 protein. The sample lists approximately 640,000 distinct CDR3 sequences, 17% occurring once. Material: blood. The receptors here all came from a man aged 45 to 65 with Graves' hyperthyroidism.

J is TRBJ2-1 and V is TRBV19; 10 bases are shared with TRBD2. V dropped 4 bases and J dropped 4; count of bases not matched to a gene: 7. The CDR3 sequence is 16 residues long. Germline lookup yields CDR1 LNHDA and CDR2 SQIVND (reference sequence). CDR3 amino acids: CASSTLYSGRYNEQFF. CDR3 coding DNA: TGTGCCAGTAGTACCCTCTATAGCGGGAGGTACAATGAGCAGTTCTTC.

The chain combines TRBV18 with TRBJ1-2, with a tentative D call TRBD1 (5 bases). The CDR3 is 12 residues long. Trimming removed 5 bases from V and 8 bases from J, with 12 bases in between. Germline CDR1 reads KGHSH; CDR2 reads LQKENI. CDR3 amino acids: CASSGQRDGYTF. In DNA, the CDR3 is TGTGCCAGCTCAGGGCAGCGGGACGGCTACACCTTC.

This clonotype was observed many times. The rearrangement uses TRBV12-3 or TRBV12-4 and TRBJ2-5; maybe TRBD2 (5 bases). This CDR3 has 14 residues. The V end lost 4 bases, the J end lost 3 bases, and 12 bases lay between the germline ends. As DNA, the CDR3 is TGTGCCAGCAGTTCGCGGGTCGTCGAAGAGACCCAGTACTTC. It codes for CASSSRVVEETQYF.

This clonotype was counted many times. This chain connects TRBV27 to TRBJ2-2; D not certain. The CDR3 has 15 amino acids. The V gene's germline CDR1 is MNHEY and CDR2 SMNVEV (reference sequence). Trimming stripped 1 base from V and 6 bases from J, with 12 bases between. The CDR3 here is CASSLWDPSPGELFF. Here the CDR3 DNA reads TGTGCCAGCAGTTTATGGGATCCCTCCCCCGGGGAGCTGTTTTTT.

This clonotype was picked up many times. The chain links TRBV11-2 to TRBJ2-7, with 11 bases matching TRBD1. Germline assignment: CDR1 SGHAT and CDR2 FQNNGV. V lost 5 bases to trimming and J lost 0 bases; unmatched junction nucleotides: 6. CDR3 length equals 16 residues. The CDR3 nucleotides read TGTGCCAGCAGCCGGCAGGGGACAGGGGGCTCCTACGAGCAGTACTTC. Protein sequence: CASSRQGTGGSYEQYF. The variable domain in full, completed from reference TRBV11-2 and TRBJ2-7, reads EAGVAQSPRYKIIEKRQSVAFWCNPISGHATLYWYQQILGQGPKLLIQFQNNGVVDDSQLPKDRFSAERLKGVDSTLKIQPAKLEDSAVYLCASSRQGTGGSYEQYFGPGTRLTVT.

The chain is built from TRBV15 and TRBJ2-1; a possible D gene is TRBD2 (5 bases). Germline CDR1 is LNHNV and CDR2 is YYDKDF (reference sequence). This CDR3 has 18 amino acids. V was pared by 0 bases and J by 1 base, with 16 bases between. The CDR3 coding sequence is TGTGCCACCAGCAGAGATCGGGTGGGAGTGAGATCCTACAATGAGCAGTTCTTC. Amino acid sequence: CATSRDRVGVRSYNEQFF. The full variable domain, its missing parts supplied by reference TRBV15 and TRBJ2-1, is DAMVIQNPRYQVTQFGKPVTLSCSQTLNHNVMYWYQQKSSQAPKLLFHYYDKDFNNEADTPDNFQSRRPNTSFCFLDIRSPGLGDTAMYLCATSRDRVGVRSYNEQFFGPGTRLTVL.

As for this clonotype: A read error may produce the germline difference seen at one junction end. This sequence joins TRBV11-2 and TRBJ1-1; D might be TRBD1 (6 bases). This CDR3 is built from 17 residues. CDR1 is SGHAT and CDR2 is FQNNGV in the germline V gene. The DNA for the CDR3 is TGTGCCAGCGGCTTAGGGTGGGGTGACAGGTCGAACACTGAAGCTTTCTTT. Its translation is CASGLGWGDRSNTEAFF.

This clonotype has a count of ten or more. The gene calls are TRBV30 and TRBJ1-2; the D is unclear. This CDR3 contains 14 residues. Germline V gene lookup returns CDR1 GTSNPN and CDR2 SVGIG (reference sequence). V was pared by 1 base and J by 1 base, with 10 bases between. CDR3 DNA: TGTGCCTGGAGTGAGGGCAATTTTAACTATGGCTACACCTTC. Translating gives CAWSEGNFNYGYTF.

J is TRBJ1-5 and V is TRBV6-1, with 9 bases identical to TRBD1. The CDR3 is made up of 14 amino acids. Germline loops: CDR1 MNHNS, CDR2 SASEGT. V lost 8 bases to trimming and J lost 5 bases; unmatched junction nucleotides: 7. The CDR3 here is CASALTGGDQPQHF. The CDR3 nucleotides are TGTGCCAGCGCCCTAACAGGGGGCGATCAGCCCCAGCATTTT.

This clonotype appeared a few times. This chain uses TRBV4-1 with TRBJ1-5; D gene unclear. This CDR3 is 14 amino acids long. Germline V CDR1 and CDR2: MGHRA, YSYEKL. Trimming stripped 0 bases from V and 1 base from J, with 4 bases between. Written as DNA, the CDR3 is TGCGCCAGCAGCCAAGACGGCAGCAATCAGCCCCAGCATTTT. Translation: CASSQDGSNQPQHF.